The present T cell receptor beta chain was sequenced within a study of neurological immune-mediated disorders. TCRdb reprocessed the 5' RACE reads with MiXCR, giving one entry per CDR3 protein. The sample has about 74,000 distinct CDR3 sequences, 5.2% seen once; the top ten hold less than 8%. This clonotype was counted ten times or more. The clonotype was recovered from a young man with multiple sclerosis. Sequencing was performed on PBMCs.

Here the CDR3 reads CASSLRTVQETQYF. The CDR3 nucleotides are TGCGCCAGCAGCTTGAGGACAGTCCAAGAGACCCAGTACTTC. The chain combines TRBV5-1 with TRBJ2-5, with a tentative D call TRBD1 (6 bases). This CDR3 region has 14 residues. Deletions cut 1 base from V and 1 base from J, with 8 bases between. The germline gives CDR1 SGHRS, CDR2 YFSETQ.